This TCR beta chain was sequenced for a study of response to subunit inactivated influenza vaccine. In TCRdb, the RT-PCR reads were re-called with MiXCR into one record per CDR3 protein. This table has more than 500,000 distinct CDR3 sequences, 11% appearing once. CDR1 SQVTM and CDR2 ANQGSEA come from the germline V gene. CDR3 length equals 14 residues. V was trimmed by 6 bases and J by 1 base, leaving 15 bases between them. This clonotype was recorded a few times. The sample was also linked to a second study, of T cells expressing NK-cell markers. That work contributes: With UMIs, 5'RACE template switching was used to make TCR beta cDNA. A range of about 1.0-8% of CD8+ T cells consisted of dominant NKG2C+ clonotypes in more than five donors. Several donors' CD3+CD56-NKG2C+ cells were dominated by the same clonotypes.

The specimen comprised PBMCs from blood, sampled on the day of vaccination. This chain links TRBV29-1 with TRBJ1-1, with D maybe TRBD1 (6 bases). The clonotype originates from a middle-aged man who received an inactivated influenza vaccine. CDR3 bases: TGCAGCGTCAAAAACAGGGTTGCGAACACTGAAGCTTTCTTT. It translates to CSVKNRVANTEAFF.